This T cell receptor beta chain was found in a study of blood T cell repertoires in COVID-19. Original data processing: Amplification of reference gene primers was used by the study to estimate nucleated cell counts. This table comes from immunoSEQ multiplex PCR, and its TCRdb copy is limited to in-frame clones, with some not included. V, J and clone size are those of that table, while D and trimming were read from the DNA. The table shows over 150,000 clones, with roughly 80% occurring only once. After removal of 2 bases from V and 4 bases from J, the junction contained 10 bases not matched to a gene. CDR3 size: 16 residues. CDR1 is SQVTM, CDR2 ANQGSEA, per germline. Recruited during active infection, patients (from Seattle) were subsequently followed longitudinally.

This TCR came from a woman older than 75 with COVID-19, enrolled during active disease. Input material: peripheral blood. This sequence joins TRBV29-1 and TRBJ2-7, with 11 nucleotides matching TRBD1. The CDR3 DNA is TGCAGCGTTGAAACCGGGACAGGGGGTTCCAAGTACGAGCAGTACTTC. Amino acids: CSVETGTGGSKYEQYF.